A selection of T cell receptor beta chains follows, all from one sample in a study of metastatic and nonmetastatic thyroid tumors. TCRdb reassembled clones from the PCR reads with MiXCR. This sample has roughly 34,000 clones; about 15% occur once, and the top ten carry around 20%. The sequencing sample was made of blood. The receptor source for this set is a male donor with papillary thyroid cancer or a benign thyroid nodule (not recorded which). Some clones in this sample may be carry-over from other donors' samples. The CDR3 runs from the conserved cysteine through the conserved F or W. The order of the fields is V gene, J gene, D gene, clone size, CDR3 protein, CDR3 DNA. A D gene is named only where the DNA matches it firmly. Clone size is not always given. Where it is, it says once, few, many or a class for expanded clones.

>TRBV28|TRBJ1-4|-|many
CASSPKSLSNEKLFF
TGTGCCAGCAGTCCCAAGAGTCTGTCCAATGAAAAACTGTTTTTT
>TRBV5-1|TRBJ2-2|TRBD2|many
CASGTLAGDNTGELFF
TGCGCCAGCGGGACCCTAGCGGGAGATAACACCGGGGAGCTGTTTTTT
>TRBV19|TRBJ1-1|-|many
CASEGTNTEAFF
TGTGCCAGTGAAGGGACGAACACTGAAGCTTTCTTT
>TRBV11-2|TRBJ2-3|TRBD2|-
CASSRLAGGPDTQYF
TGTGCCAGCAGCCGACTAGCGGGAGGGCCAGATACGCAGTATTTT
>TRBV13|TRBJ2-4|TRBD1|few
CASSSGGGMGIQYF
TGTGCCAGCAGCTCAGGGGGCGGAATGGGCATTCAGTACTTC
>TRBV27|TRBJ2-1|-|many
CASSVLAGEYSEQFF
TGTGCCAGCAGTGTACTAGCAGGAGAGTACAGTGAGCAGTTCTTC
>TRBV19|TRBJ2-7|-|many
CASTGWGSYEQYF
TGTGCCAGTACCGGGTGGGGATCCTACGAGCAGTACTTC
>TRBV12-3/TRBV12-4|TRBJ1-2|-|medium-sized
CASSLNLYGYTF
TGTGCCAGCAGCTTGAACCTCTATGGCTACACCTTC
>TRBV5-5|TRBJ2-2|-|few
CASGPLSYTGELFF
TGTGCCAGCGGCCCCCTAAGTTACACCGGGGAGCTGTTTTTT
>TRBV27|TRBJ1-1|-|few
CASGRPAGSPTEAFF
TGTGCCAGCGGAAGACCGGCAGGATCCCCCACCGAAGCTTTCTTT
>TRBV5-1|TRBJ2-3|TRBD2|many
CASSPATSRGPDTQYF
TGCGCCAGCAGCCCCGCGACTAGCCGGGGCCCAGATACGCAGTATTTT
>TRBV28|TRBJ1-4|-|many
CASSSRSEKLFF
TGTGCCAGCAGTTCCAGGAGTGAAAAACTGTTTTTT
>TRBV7-2|TRBJ2-7|TRBD2|many
CASNLAGGSYEQYF
TGTGCCAGCAATTTAGCGGGAGGCTCCTACGAGCAGTACTTC
>TRBV3-1|TRBJ1-1|-|-
CASRPEGKGDTEAFF
TGTGCCAGCAGACCCGAGGGTAAAGGGGACACTGAAGCTTTCTTT
>TRBV5-4|TRBJ2-2|TRBD2|many
CASSFSLSGRDTGELFF
TGTGCCAGCAGCTTCAGTCTTAGCGGGAGGGACACCGGGGAGCTGTTTTTT
>TRBV9|TRBJ2-5|TRBD2|many
CASSPRGGTETQYF
TGTGCCAGCAGCCCTCGGGGGGGCACGGAGACCCAGTACTTC
>TRBV6-2/TRBV6-3|TRBJ2-1|TRBD1|many
CASSYTTGRGLNEQFF
TGTGCCAGCAGTTACACCACAGGCAGGGGGCTGAATGAGCAGTTCTTC
>TRBV6-2/TRBV6-3|TRBJ1-1|-|once
CASSSDAANFNTEDFF
TGTGCCAGCAGTTCCGACGCCGCAAACTTCAACACTGAAGATTTCTTT
>TRBV28|TRBJ2-7|-|many
CASSSGTYEQYF
TGTGCCAGCAGCTCAGGGACTTACGAGCAGTACTTC
>TRBV20-1|TRBJ2-1|-|-
CSAESGACNEQFF
TGCAGTGCCGAGTCCGGCGCCTGCAATGAGCAGTTCTTC
>TRBV11-2|TRBJ2-4|-|many
CASSRTTRDIQYF
TGTGCCAGCAGCCGGACTACGCGGGACATTCAGTACTTC
>TRBV18|TRBJ2-1|-|many
CASSPQTNEQFF
TGTGCCAGCTCACCACAGACTAATGAGCAGTTCTTC
>TRBV5-6|TRBJ2-1|TRBD2|many
CASSTPGTSGTYEQFF
TGTGCCAGCAGTACGCCCGGGACTAGCGGGACCTATGAGCAGTTCTTC
>TRBV4-3|TRBJ2-3|TRBD2|-
CASSQFSGSSADTRYF
TGCGCTAGCAGCCAATTTAGCGGGAGTTCAGCAGATACGCGGTATTTT
>TRBV2|TRBJ1-6|-|many
CASSEGLYNSPLHF
TGTGCCAGCAGTGAGGGGCTCTATAATTCACCCCTCCACTTT
>TRBV29-1|TRBJ1-5|-|many
CSVEGGLNQPQHF
TGCAGCGTTGAAGGGGGGCTCAATCAGCCCCAGCATTTT
>TRBV20-1|TRBJ2-2|-|-
CSAQRADTGELFF
TGCAGTGCACAACGGGCGGACACCGGGGAGCTGTTTTTT
>TRBV13|TRBJ1-5|-|-
CASSLGAVNQPQHF
TGTGCCAGCAGCTTAGGTGCCGTGAATCAGCCCCAGCATTTT
>TRBV6-1|TRBJ1-6|-|medium-sized
CASSSRTGNSPLHF
TGTGCCAGCAGTTCCAGGACGGGTAATTCACCCCTCCACTTT
>TRBV7-3|TRBJ2-2|TRBD2|many
CASNRGENTGELFF
TGTGCCAGCAACCGGGGGGAGAACACCGGGGAGCTGTTTTTT
>TRBV11-2|TRBJ2-1|-|many
CASSSTPTHEQFF
TGTGCCAGCAGCTCGACTCCTACCCATGAGCAGTTCTTC
>TRBV19|TRBJ1-1|TRBD1|many
CASSRDRRPNTEAFF
TGTGCCAGTAGTAGGGACAGGAGACCGAACACTGAAGCTTTCTTT
>TRBV9|TRBJ2-2|TRBD1|many
CASSVGTGFGELFF
TGTGCCAGCAGCGTAGGGACAGGGTTCGGGGAGCTGTTTTTT
>TRBV20-1|TRBJ2-2|-|-
CSASGPGSGELFF
TGCAGTGCTTCGGGCCCGGGGTCCGGGGAGCTGTTTTTT
>TRBV15|TRBJ1-5|-|many
CATSRDTGSNQPQHF
TGTGCCACCAGCAGAGACACAGGGAGCAATCAGCCCCAGCATTTT
>TRBV3-1|TRBJ2-1|-|many
CASSQDQAANEQFF
TGTGCCAGCAGCCAAGATCAGGCTGCGAATGAGCAGTTCTTC
>TRBV7-9|TRBJ1-5|-|many
CASSLAPGQPQHF
TGTGCCAGCAGCTTAGCCCCGGGTCAGCCCCAGCATTTT
>TRBV5-1|TRBJ2-7|TRBD1|many
CASSSGTGRSYEQYF
TGCGCCAGCAGCTCTGGGACAGGGCGTTCCTACGAGCAGTACTTC
>TRBV20-1|TRBJ2-7|TRBD2|-
CSARGGCGNEQYF
TGCAGTGCTAGGGGGGGGTGTGGAAACGAGCAGTACTTC
>TRBV5-8|TRBJ1-4|-|many
CASSPLGARATNEKLFF
TGTGCCAGCAGCCCCTTGGGGGCCAGGGCGACTAATGAAAAACTGTTTTTT
>TRBV30|TRBJ2-7|-|many
CAWRRAGLTYEQYF
TGTGCCTGGAGAAGGGCAGGGCTAACATACGAGCAGTACTTC
>TRBV6-2/TRBV6-3|TRBJ2-7|TRBD2|many
CASRPRLAGGRGEQYF
TGTGCCAGCAGACCACGACTAGCGGGAGGCCGAGGGGAGCAGTACTTC
>TRBV6-1|TRBJ1-5|TRBD1|many
CASRFGQGGQPQHF
TGTGCCAGCAGATTCGGACAGGGAGGTCAGCCCCAGCATTTT
>TRBV4-3|TRBJ1-4|TRBD1|many
CASSQGTLYRGINEKLFF
TGCGCCAGCAGCCAAGGTACCCTCTACAGGGGTATTAATGAAAAACTGTTTTTT
>TRBV19|TRBJ1-5|-|many
CASSLQFSNQPQHF
TGTGCCAGTAGCCTACAGTTTAGCAATCAGCCCCAGCATTTT
>TRBV10-3|TRBJ2-2|-|many
CAITGGGGSTTLKPGELFF
TGTGCCATAACAGGAGGGGGAGGCTCAACCACCCTAAAACCCGGGGAGCTGTTTTTT
>TRBV27|TRBJ1-4|-|many
CASSFQGMGEKLFF
TGTGCCAGCAGTTTTCAGGGTATGGGTGAAAAACTGTTTTTT
>TRBV28|TRBJ2-3|-|few
CASIFGDGETDTQYF
TGTGCCAGCATTTTTGGGGATGGGGAGACAGATACGCAGTATTTT
>TRBV4-3|TRBJ2-1|-|many
CASSQDGSSRSYNEQFF
TGCGCCAGCAGCCAAGATGGTAGCAGCCGCTCCTACAATGAGCAGTTCTTC
>TRBV5-1|TRBJ2-2|-|many
CASSLGGPLGTGELFF
TGCGCCAGCAGCTTGGGGGGTCCACTCGGCACCGGGGAGCTGTTTTTT
>TRBV7-2|TRBJ2-1|TRBD2|many
CASSLGRLSGASDEQFF
TGTGCCAGCAGCTTAGGGCGGTTGAGCGGGGCCTCGGATGAGCAGTTCTTC
>TRBV20-1|TRBJ2-5|-|many
CSAPLAQGLETQYF
TGCAGTGCCCCGCTAGCTCAGGGGCTAGAGACCCAGTACTTC
>TRBV3-1|TRBJ1-1|-|many
CASSPRDLNTEAFF
TGTGCCAGCAGCCCCAGGGACTTAAACACTGAAGCTTTCTTT
>TRBV19|TRBJ2-3|TRBD2|many
CASSPQAGGETDTQYF
TGTGCCAGTAGCCCCCAAGCGGGAGGGGAGACAGATACGCAGTATTTT
>TRBV5-1|TRBJ1-3|TRBD1|many
CASSTGQGASGNTIYF
TGCGCCAGCAGCACGGGACAGGGGGCTAGTGGAAACACCATATATTTT